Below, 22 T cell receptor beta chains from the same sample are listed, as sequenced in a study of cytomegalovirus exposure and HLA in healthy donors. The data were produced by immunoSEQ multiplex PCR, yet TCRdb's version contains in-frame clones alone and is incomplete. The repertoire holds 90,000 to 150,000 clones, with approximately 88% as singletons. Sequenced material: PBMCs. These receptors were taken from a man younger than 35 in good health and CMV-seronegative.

The CDR3 nucleotides are TGTGCCACCAGCAGAGCCGGTACAGGCTCAGCCTACGAGCAGTACTTC. It specifies CATSRAGTGSAYEQYF. The gene calls are TRBV15 and TRBJ2-7, with a tentative D call TRBD1 (5 bases). CDR3 size: 16 residues. Trimming left V 1 base short and J 2 bases short, with 15 bases between. CDR1 LNHNV and CDR2 YYDKDF come from the germline V gene (reference sequence).

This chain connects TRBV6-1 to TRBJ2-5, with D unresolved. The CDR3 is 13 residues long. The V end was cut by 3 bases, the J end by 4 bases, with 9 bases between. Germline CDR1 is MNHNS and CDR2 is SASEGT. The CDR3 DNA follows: TGTGCCAGCAGTGAGCGGCTAGTAGAGACCCAGTACTTC. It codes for CASSERLVETQYF.

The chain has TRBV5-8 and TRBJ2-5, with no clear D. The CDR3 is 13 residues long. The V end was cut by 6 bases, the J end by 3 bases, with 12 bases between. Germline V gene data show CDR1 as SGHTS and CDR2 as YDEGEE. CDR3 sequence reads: CASIPFIKETQYF. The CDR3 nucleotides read TGTGCCAGCATTCCTTTTATTAAAGAGACCCAGTACTTC.

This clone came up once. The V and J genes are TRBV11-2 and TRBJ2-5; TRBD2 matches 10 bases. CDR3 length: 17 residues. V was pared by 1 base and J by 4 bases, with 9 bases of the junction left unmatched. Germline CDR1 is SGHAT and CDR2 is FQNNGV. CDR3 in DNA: TGTGCCAGCAGCTTAGTCGTAGCGGGGGGCGGTGTAGAGACCCAGTACTTC. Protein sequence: CASSLVVAGGGVETQYF.

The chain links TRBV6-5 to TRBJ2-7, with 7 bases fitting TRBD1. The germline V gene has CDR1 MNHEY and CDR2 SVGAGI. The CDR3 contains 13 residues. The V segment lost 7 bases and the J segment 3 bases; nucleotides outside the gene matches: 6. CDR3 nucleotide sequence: TGTGCCAGCACCAAAGGGGGCCTCTACGAGCAGTACTTC. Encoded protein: CASTKGGLYEQYF.

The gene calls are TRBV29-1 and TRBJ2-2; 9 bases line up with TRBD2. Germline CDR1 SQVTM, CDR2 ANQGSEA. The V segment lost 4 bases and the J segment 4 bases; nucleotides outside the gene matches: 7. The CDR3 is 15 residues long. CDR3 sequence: CSVGPSGTFTGELFF. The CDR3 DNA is TGCAGCGTTGGACCTAGCGGGACATTCACCGGGGAGCTGTTTTTT.

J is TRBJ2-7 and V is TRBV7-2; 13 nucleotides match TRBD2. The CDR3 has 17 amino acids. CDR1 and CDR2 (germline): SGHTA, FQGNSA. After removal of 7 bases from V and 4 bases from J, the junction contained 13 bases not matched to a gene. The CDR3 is CASNKGGLAGKRYEQYF. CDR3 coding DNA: TGTGCCAGCAACAAAGGGGGACTAGCGGGAAAAAGGTACGAGCAGTACTTC.

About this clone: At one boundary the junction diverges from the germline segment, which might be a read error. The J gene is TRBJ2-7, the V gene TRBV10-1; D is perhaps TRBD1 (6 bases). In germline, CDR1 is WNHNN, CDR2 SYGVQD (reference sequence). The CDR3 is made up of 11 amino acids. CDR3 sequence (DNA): TGCGCCAGCAGTGATGGGACAAGGAGAGTTTTC. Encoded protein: CASSDGTRRVF.

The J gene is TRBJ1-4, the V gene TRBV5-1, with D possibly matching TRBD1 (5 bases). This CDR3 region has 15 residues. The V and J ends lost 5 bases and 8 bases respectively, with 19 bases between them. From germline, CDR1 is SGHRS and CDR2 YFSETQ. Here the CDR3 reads CASRTLGRGGEKLFF. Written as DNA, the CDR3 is TGCGCCAGCAGAACCCTGGGGAGGGGTGGCGAAAAACTGTTTTTT. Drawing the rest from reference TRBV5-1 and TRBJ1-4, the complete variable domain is KAGVTQTPRYLIKTRGQQVTLSCSPISGHRSVSWYQQTPGQGLQFLFEYFSETQRNKGNFPGRFSGRQFSNSRSEMNVSTLELGDSALYLCASRTLGRGGEKLFFGSGTQLSVL.

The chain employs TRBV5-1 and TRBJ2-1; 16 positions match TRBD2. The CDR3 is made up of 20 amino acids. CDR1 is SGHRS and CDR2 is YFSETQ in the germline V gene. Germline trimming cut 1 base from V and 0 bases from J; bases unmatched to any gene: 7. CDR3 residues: CASSLLAGLAGGGSYNEQFF. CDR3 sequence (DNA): TGCGCCAGCAGCTTGCTTGCGGGACTAGCGGGAGGGGGCTCCTACAATGAGCAGTTCTTC.

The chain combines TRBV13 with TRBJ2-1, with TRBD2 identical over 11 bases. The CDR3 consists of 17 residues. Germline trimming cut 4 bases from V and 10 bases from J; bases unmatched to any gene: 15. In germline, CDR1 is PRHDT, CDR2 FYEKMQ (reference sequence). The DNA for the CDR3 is TGTGCCAGCAGCTCTACTATGGATCGACTAGCGGGATACGAGCAGTTCTTC. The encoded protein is CASSSTMDRLAGYEQFF.

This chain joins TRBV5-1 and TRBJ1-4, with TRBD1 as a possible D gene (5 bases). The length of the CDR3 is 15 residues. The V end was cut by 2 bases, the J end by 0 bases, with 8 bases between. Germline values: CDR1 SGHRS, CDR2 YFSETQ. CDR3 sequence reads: CASSLPTATNEKLFF. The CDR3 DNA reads TGCGCCAGCAGCTTACCGACAGCAACTAATGAAAAACTGTTTTTT.

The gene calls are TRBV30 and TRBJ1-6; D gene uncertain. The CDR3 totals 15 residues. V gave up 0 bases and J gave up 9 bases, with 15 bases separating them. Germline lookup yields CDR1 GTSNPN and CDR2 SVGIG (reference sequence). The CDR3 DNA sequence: TGTGCCTGGAGTGTACTCCTCGTGGGGAGTTCACCCCTCCACTTT. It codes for CAWSVLLVGSSPLHF.

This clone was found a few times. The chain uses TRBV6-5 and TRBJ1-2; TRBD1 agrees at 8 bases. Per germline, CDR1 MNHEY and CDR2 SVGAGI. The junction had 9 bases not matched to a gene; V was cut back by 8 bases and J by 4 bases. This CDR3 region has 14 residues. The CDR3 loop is CASGKQGGGYGYTF. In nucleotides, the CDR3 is TGTGCCAGCGGCAAACAGGGGGGCGGCTATGGCTACACCTTC.

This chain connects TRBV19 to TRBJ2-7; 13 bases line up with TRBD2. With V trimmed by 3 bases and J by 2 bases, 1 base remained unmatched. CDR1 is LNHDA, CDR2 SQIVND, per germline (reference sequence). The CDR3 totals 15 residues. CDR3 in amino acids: CASSIGTSGTYEQYF. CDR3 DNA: TGTGCCAGTAGTATTGGGACTAGCGGGACCTACGAGCAGTACTTC.

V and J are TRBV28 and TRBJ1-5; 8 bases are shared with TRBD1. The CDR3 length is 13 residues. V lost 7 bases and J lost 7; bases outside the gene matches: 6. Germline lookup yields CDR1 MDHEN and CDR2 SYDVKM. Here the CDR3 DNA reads TGTGCCAGCATGACAGGGGAAGGGCAGCCCCAGCATTTT. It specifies CASMTGEGQPQHF.

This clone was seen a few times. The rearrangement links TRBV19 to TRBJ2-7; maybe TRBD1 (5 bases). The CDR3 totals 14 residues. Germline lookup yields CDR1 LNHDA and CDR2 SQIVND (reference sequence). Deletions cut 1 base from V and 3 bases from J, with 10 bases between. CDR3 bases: TGTGCCAGTAGTATAGTGGCAGGGATCTACGAGCAGTACTTC. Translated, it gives CASSIVAGIYEQYF.

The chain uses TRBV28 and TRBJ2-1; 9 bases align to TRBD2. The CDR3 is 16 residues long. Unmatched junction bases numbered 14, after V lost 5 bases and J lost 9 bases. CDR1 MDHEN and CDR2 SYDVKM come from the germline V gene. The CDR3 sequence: CASSLPGTSTPFEQFF. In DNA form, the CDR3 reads TGTGCCAGCAGTCTGCCCGGGACTAGCACGCCATTTGAGCAGTTCTTC. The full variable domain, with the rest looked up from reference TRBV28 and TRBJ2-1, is DVKVTQSSRYLVKRTGEKVFLECVQDMDHENMFWYRQDPGLGLRLIYFSYDVKMKEKGDIPEGYSVSREKKERFSLILESASTNQTSMYLCASSLPGTSTPFEQFFGPGTRLTVL.

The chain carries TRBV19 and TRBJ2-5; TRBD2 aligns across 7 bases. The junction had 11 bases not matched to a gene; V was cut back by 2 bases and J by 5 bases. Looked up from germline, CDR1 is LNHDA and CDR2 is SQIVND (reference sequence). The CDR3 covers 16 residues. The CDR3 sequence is CASSIQRAGSLETQYF. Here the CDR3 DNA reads TGTGCCAGTAGTATACAGCGAGCGGGATCTCTTGAGACCCAGTACTTC.

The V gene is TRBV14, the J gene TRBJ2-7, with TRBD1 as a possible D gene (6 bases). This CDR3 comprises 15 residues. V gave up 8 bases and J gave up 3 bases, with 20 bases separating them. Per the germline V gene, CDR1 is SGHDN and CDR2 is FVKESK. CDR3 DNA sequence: TGTGCCAGCGTTAAAAAATCCGGGACATACTACGAGCAGTACTTC. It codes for CASVKKSGTYYEQYF. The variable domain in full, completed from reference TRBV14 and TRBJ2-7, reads EAGVTQFPSHSVIEKGQTVTLRCDPISGHDNLYWYRRVMGKEIKFLLHFVKESKQDESGMPNNRFLAERTGGTYSTLKVQPAELEDSGVYFCASVKKSGTYYEQYFGPGTRLTVT.

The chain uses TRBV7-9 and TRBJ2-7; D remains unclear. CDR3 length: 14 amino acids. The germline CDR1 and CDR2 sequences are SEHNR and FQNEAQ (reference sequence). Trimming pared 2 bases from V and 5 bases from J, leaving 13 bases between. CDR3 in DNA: TGTGCCAGCAGCTTAAGTAGTCCCGTGGACGAGCAGTACTTC. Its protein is CASSLSSPVDEQYF.

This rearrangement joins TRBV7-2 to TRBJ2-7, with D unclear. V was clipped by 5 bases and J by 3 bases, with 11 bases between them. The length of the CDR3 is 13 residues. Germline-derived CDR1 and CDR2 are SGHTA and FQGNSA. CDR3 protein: CASSANPGYEQYF. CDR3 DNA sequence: TGTGCCAGCAGCGCGAACCCGGGCTACGAGCAGTACTTC.